This is a list of T cell receptor beta chains from one sample in a study of neoadjuvant anti-PD-1 for oral cavity cancer. Libraries were prepared by immunoSEQ multiplex PCR; TCRdb keeps only in-frame clonotypes and omits some of them. The sample shows roughly 67,000 clones, around 82% of them seen only once. Sample: PBMCs, taken before nivolumab (anti-PD-1) treatment. These receptors all come from a person aged 35-79 years with oral cavity squamous cell carcinoma. Each CDR3 is given without its conserved first and last residue.

V	J	CDR3
TRBV28	TRBJ2-3	ASTRTQGHRPDTQY
TRBV2	TRBJ2-5	ASRTGTSDPSMETQY
TRBV5-4	TRBJ1-1	ASSRWAYRVGTEAF
TRBV7-9	TRBJ1-1	ASRKGEGPNTEAF
TRBV5-1	TRBJ1-3	ASSLTGGRETNTIY
TRBV5-6	TRBJ1-3	ASSWDEGSTIY
TRBV9	TRBJ2-5	ASSVSGSWGETQY
TRBV6-5	TRBJ1-1	ASRDRDRNTEAF
TRBV4-2	TRBJ2-1	ASSQDGLAGVANEQF
TRBV10-3	TRBJ2-2	AITRANTGELF
TRBV5-1	TRBJ2-7	ASSLFPQVHEQY
TRBV5-1	TRBJ2-1	ASSLEGIEQF
TRBV7-9	TRBJ2-1	ASSFAGAREQF
TRBV7-3	TRBJ1-2	ASSSQGSYGYT
TRBV6-1	TRBJ1-5	ASSTENQPQH
TRBV5-1	TRBJ2-3	ASSLAVRGGTTDTQY
TRBV28	TRBJ1-1	ASSTGRGEAF
TRBV4-1	TRBJ1-2	ASSHATTRGPYGYT
TRBV14	TRBJ1-1	ASSRTAGSTEAF
TRBV5-1	TRBJ2-5	ASSLDGGAKQETQY
TRBV27	TRBJ1-1	ASSREGSNTEAF
TRBV2	TRBJ1-5	ASSPVWIGNQPQH
TRBV4-1	TRBJ2-1	ASSQGRGDYNEQF
TRBV19	TRBJ1-1	ASKSGILNTEAF
TRBV14	TRBJ1-1	ASSQVSGANTEAF
TRBV27	TRBJ2-7	ASSPTQGGASYEQY